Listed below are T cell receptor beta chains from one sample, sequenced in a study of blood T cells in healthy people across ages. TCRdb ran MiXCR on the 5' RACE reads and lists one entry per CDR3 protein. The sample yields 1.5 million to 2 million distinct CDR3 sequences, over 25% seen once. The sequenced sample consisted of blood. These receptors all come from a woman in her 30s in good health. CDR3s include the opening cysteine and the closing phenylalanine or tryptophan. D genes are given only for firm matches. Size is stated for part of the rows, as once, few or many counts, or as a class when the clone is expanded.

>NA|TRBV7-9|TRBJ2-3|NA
TGTGCCAGCAGAGCGGGCCCCGGGGCAGATACGCAGTATTTT
CASRAGPGADTQYF
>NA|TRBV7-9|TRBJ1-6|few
TGTGTCAGCAGCTTATTCGGACAGACTAATTCACCCCTCCACTTT
CVSSLFGQTNSPLHF
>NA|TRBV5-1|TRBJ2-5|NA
TGCGCCAGCAGCTTGGTAGATTCAGAGACCCAGTACTTC
CASSLVDSETQYF
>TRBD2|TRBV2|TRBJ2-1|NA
TGTGCCAGCAGTGAAGTTGGTAGCGGGCGGTACAATGAGCAGTTCTTC
CASSEVGSGRYNEQFF
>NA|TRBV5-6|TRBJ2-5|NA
TGTGCCAGCAGCCCGGGGTTCTCCTACGTGCAGTACTTC
CASSPGFSYVQYF
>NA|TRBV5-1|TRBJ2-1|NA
TGCGCCAGCAGCTTGGATGGGCATGAGCAGTTCTTC
CASSLDGHEQFF
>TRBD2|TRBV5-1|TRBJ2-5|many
TGTGCCAGCAGTAGCGGGCAAGAGACCCAGTACTTC
CASSSGQETQYF
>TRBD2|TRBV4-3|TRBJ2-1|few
TGCGCCAGCAGCCAAGAGTCGCTAGCGGGAGTCGATGAGCAGTTCTTC
CASSQESLAGVDEQFF
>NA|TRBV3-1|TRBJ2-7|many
TGTGCCAGCAGCAACCCAGTTTCGGGCTACGAGCAGTACTTC
CASSNPVSGYEQYF
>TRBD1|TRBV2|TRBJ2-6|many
TGTGCCAGCAGACTTAGACAGGGACCCTCTGGGGCCAACGTCCTGACTTTC
CASRLRQGPSGANVLTF
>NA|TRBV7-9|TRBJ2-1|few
TGTGCCAGCAGCTTAGTCCCCGGGGAGGATGAGCAGTTCTTC
CASSLVPGEDEQFF
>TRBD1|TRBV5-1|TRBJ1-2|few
TGCGCCAGCAGCTTGGAGGACAGGGCAAACTATGGCTACACCTTC
CASSLEDRANYGYTF
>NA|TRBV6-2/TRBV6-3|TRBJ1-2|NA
TGTGCCAGCCGGCGGTCGCACAGGGAGGATGGCTACACCTTC
CASRRSHREDGYTF
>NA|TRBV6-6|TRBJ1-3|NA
TGTGCCAGCAGTTACTCCGAGGCTGGAAACACCATATATTTT
CASSYSEAGNTIYF
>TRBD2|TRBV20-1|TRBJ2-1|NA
TGCAGTGCTAGAGACCTAGCGGGAGGAACCCCACATGAGCAGTTCTTC
CSARDLAGGTPHEQFF
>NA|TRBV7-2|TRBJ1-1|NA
TGTGCCAGCAGCTTAAAGGGGAGGGCTAGGAACACTGAAGCTTTCTTT
CASSLKGRARNTEAFF
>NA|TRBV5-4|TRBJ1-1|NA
TGTGCCAGCAGCTCCGTGGGGGGGAAGGATGAAGCTTTCTTT
CASSSVGGKDEAFF
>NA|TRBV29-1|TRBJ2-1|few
TGCAGCGTCGGGTCTAGCGTTAATGAGCAGTTCTTC
CSVGSSVNEQFF
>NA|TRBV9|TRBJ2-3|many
TGTGCCAGCAGCGTAGAAGGAGGTTCAGATACGCAGTATTTT
CASSVEGGSDTQYF
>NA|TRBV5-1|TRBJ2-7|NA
TGCGCCAGCAGCTTGGCAGGGGTGGGGTACAATGAGCAGTACTTC
CASSLAGVGYNEQYF
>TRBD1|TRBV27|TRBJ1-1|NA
TGTGCCAGCAGTCCAATCACCGGGACAGCGAACACTGAAGCTTTCTTT
CASSPITGTANTEAFF
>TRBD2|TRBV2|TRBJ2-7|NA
TGTGCCAGCATGAGGAGCGGGAGTTCGTTCCACGAGCAGTACTTC
CASMRSGSSFHEQYF
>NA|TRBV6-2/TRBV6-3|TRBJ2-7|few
TGTGCCAGCAGTTACGATTTTGTCTACGAGCAGTACTTC
CASSYDFVYEQYF
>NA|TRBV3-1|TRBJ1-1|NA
TGTGCCAGCAGCCAATTGAGGGACACTGAAGCTTTCTTT
CASSQLRDTEAFF
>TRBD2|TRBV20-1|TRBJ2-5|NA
TGCAGTGCCGGGACTAGCGGGCCCGCCCAGTACTTC
CSAGTSGPAQYF
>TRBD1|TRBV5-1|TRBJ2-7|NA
TGCGCCAGTAGCTTGGAAGGGACAGGGGTAACCTACGAGCAGTACTTC
CASSLEGTGVTYEQYF
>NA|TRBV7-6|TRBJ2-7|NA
TGTGCCAGCAGCTTAGGAATGGGGGCTACCTACGAGCAGTACTTC
CASSLGMGATYEQYF
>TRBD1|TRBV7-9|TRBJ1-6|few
TGTGCCAGCAGAAGAACAGGGGGTGATTCACCCCTCCACTTT
CASRRTGGDSPLHF
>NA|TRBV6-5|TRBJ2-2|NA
TGTGCCAGCAGTTACTCGGACAGTCGGAACACCGGGGAGCTGTTTTTT
CASSYSDSRNTGELFF
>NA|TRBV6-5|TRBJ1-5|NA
TGTGCCAGCAGCCGTGGGGGGAATAGCAATCAGCCCCAGCATTTT
CASSRGGNSNQPQHF
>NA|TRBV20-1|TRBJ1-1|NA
TGCAGTGCCCCGACCGACCTTGAAGCTTTCTTT
CSAPTDLEAFF
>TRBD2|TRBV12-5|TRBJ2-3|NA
TGTGCTAGTGGCCTAGTGACTAGCGGCACAGATACGCAGTATTTT
CASGLVTSGTDTQYF
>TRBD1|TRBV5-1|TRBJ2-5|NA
TGCGCCAGCAGCTTATCGACAGGGGGAGCGGGAGAGACCCAGTACTTC
CASSLSTGGAGETQYF
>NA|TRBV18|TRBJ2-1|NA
TGTACCAGCTCACCAGCAGCAAATGAGCAGTTCTTC
CTSSPAANEQFF
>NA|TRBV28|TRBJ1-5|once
TGTGCCAGCAGCCCTCGGAGGGTGGCTCAGCCCCAGCATTTT
CASSPRRVAQPQHF
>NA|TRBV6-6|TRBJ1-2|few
TGTGCCAGCAGTTACTCGGAGGGCGCTAACTATGGCTACACCTTC
CASSYSEGANYGYTF
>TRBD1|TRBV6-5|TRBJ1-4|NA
TGTGCCAGCTCGCAGGGGGATACTAATGAAAAACTGTTTTTT
CASSQGDTNEKLFF
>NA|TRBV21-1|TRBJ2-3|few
TGTGCCAGCAGCAAAAGGGGCGGTCCGGGCGAGACGCAGTATTTT
CASSKRGGPGETQYF
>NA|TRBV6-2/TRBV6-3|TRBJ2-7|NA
TGTGCCAGCAGTTACCAGGGCAACAATGAGCAGTACTTC
CASSYQGNNEQYF
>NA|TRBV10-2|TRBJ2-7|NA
TGCGCCACGACAGACACTCTCAGCTCCTACGAGCAGTACTTC
CATTDTLSSYEQYF
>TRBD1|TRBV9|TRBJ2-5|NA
TGTGCCAGCAGCGTAGGAGGTGCGGGGACAGGGGCGGAGACCCAGTACTTC
CASSVGGAGTGAETQYF
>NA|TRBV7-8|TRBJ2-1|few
TGTGCCAGCACAACGGTACAGGGAAAGAATGAGCAGTTCTTC
CASTTVQGKNEQFF
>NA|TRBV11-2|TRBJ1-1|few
TGTGCCAGCACCCCGCGGGGGCTCAATCTCGGTAGCACTGAAGCTTTCTTT
CASTPRGLNLGSTEAFF
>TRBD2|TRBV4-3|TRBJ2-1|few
TGCGCCAGCAGCAAAACTAGCGCCGGGCCCTCCTACAATGAGCAGTTCTTC
CASSKTSAGPSYNEQFF
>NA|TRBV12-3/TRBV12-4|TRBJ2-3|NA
TGTGCCAGCAGTTTAGAGTCTAGAATACCAGATACGCAGTATTTT
CASSLESRIPDTQYF
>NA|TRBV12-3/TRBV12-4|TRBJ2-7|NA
TGTGCCAGCAGCCCGGGACATCGCTTCGAGCAGTACTTC
CASSPGHRFEQYF
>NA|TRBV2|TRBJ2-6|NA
TGTGCCAGCCTGATTGGCTACTCTGGGGCCAACGTCCTGACTTTC
CASLIGYSGANVLTF
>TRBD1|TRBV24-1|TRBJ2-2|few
TGTGCCACCAGTGAAGCCGGGACAGGCACCGGGGAGCTGTTTTTT
CATSEAGTGTGELFF
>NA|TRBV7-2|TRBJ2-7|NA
TGTGCCAGCAGCACTCAAGTTTACGAGCAGTACTTC
CASSTQVYEQYF